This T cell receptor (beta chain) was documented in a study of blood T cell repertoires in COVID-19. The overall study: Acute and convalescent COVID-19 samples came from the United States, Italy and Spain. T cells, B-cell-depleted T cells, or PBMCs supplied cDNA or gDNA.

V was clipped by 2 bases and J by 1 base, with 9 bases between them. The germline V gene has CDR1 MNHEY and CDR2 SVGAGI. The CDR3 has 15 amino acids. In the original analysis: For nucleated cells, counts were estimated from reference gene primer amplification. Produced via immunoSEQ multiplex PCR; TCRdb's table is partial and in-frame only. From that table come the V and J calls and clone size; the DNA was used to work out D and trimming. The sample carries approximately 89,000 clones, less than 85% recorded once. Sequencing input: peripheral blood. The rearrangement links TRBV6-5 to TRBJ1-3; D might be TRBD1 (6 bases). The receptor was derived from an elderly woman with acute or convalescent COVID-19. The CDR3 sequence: CASSYRGTSGNTIYF. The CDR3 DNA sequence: TGTGCCAGCAGTTACAGGGGGACATCTGGAAACACCATATATTTT.